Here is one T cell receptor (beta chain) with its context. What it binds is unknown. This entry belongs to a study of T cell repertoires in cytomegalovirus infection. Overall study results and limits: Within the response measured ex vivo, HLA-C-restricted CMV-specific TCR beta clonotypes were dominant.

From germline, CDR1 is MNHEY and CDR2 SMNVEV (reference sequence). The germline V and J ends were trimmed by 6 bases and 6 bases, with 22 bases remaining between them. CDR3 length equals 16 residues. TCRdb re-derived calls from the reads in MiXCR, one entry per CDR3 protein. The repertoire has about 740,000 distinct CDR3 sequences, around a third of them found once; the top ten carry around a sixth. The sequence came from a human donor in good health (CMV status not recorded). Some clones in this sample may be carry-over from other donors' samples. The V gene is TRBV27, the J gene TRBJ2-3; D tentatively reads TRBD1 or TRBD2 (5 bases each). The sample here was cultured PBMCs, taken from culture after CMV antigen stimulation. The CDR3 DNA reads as TGTGCCAGCAGCTCGGGTGGGGGTGGCCCCCCCGATACGCAGTATTTT. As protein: CASSSGGGGPPDTQYF.